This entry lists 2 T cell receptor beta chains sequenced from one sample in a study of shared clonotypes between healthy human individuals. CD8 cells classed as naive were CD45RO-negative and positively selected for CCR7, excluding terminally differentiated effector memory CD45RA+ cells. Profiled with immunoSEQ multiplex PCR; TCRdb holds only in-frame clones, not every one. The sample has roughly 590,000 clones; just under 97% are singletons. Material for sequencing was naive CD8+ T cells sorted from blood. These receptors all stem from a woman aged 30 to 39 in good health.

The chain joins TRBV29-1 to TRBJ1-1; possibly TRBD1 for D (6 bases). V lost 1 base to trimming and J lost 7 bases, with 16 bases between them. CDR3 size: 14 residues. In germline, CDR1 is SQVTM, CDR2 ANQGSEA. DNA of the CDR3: TGCAGCGTTGAAGGCGGGGGCTTTTTAGGTGAAGCTTTCTTT. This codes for CSVEGGGFLGEAFF. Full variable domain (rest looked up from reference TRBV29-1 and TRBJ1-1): SAVISQKPSRDICQRGTSLTIQCQVDSQVTMMFWYRQQPGQSLTLIATANQGSEATYESGFVIDKFPISRPNLTFSTLTVSNMSPEDSSIYLCSVEGGGFLGEAFFGQGTRLTVV.

CDR3 in DNA: TGTGCCAGCAGTTTATTCCTTGACTACAATGAGCAGTTCTTC. This translates into CASSLFLDYNEQFF. This chain uses TRBV28 with TRBJ2-1; D remains unclear. Per germline, CDR1 MDHEN and CDR2 SYDVKM. The CDR3 covers 14 residues. Trimming pared 1 base from V and 3 bases from J, leaving 7 bases between.